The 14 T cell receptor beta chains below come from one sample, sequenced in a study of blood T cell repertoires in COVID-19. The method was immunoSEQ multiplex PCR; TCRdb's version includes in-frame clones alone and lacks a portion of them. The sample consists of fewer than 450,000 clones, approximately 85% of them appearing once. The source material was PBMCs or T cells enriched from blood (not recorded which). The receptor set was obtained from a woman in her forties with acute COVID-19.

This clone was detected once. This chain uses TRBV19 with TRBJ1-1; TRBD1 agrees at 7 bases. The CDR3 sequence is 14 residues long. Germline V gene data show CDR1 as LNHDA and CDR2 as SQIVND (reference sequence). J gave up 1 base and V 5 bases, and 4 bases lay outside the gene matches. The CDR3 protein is CASSQGTANTEAFF. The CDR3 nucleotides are TGTGCCAGTAGTCAAGGGACAGCGAACACTGAAGCTTTCTTT.

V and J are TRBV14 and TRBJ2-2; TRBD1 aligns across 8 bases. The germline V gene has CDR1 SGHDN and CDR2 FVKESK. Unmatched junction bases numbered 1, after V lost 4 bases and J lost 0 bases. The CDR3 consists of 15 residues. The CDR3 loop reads CASSRGQANTGELFF. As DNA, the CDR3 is TGTGCCAGCAGCCGGGGACAGGCGAACACCGGGGAGCTGTTTTTT.

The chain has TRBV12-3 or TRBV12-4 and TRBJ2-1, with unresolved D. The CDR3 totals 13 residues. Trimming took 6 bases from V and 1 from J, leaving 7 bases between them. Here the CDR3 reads CASSLKSYNEQFF. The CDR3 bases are TGTGCCAGCAGCCTAAAATCCTACAATGAGCAGTTCTTC.

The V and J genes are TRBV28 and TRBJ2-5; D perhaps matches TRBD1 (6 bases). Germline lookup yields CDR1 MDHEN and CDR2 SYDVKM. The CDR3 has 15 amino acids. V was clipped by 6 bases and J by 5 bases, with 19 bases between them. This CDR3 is CASRRGMGAGETQYF. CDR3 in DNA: TGTGCCAGCAGGCGCGGTATGGGGGCTGGGGAGACCCAGTACTTC.

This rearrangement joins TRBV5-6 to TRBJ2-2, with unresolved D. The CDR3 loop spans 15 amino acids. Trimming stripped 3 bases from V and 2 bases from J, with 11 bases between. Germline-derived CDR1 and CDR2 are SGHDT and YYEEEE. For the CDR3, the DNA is TGTGCCAGCAGCTCAGCAGACACTAACACCGGGGAGCTGTTTTTT. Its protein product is CASSSADTNTGELFF.

As DNA, the CDR3 is TGTGCCAGCAGGAGAGCGGGTGGAAACACCATATATTTT. Translated, it gives CASRRAGGNTIYF. The V call is TRBV11-2, the J call TRBJ1-3; D remains unclear. The V gene lost 6 bases and the J gene lost 3 bases, with 9 bases spanning the gap. There are 13 residues in the CDR3. Germline V gives CDR1 SGHAT, CDR2 FQNNGV. The variable domain in full, with the rest retrieved from reference TRBV11-2 and TRBJ1-3, is EAGVAQSPRYKIIEKRQSVAFWCNPISGHATLYWYQQILGQGPKLLIQFQNNGVVDDSQLPKDRFSAERLKGVDSTLKIQPAKLEDSAVYLCASRRAGGNTIYFGEGSWLTVV.

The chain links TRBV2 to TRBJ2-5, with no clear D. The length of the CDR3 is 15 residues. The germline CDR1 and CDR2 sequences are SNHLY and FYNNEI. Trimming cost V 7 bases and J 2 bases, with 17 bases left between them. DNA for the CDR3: TGTGCCAGCACCCTCGGAGCTTGGGTGCAAGAGACCCAGTACTTC. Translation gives CASTLGAWVQETQYF.

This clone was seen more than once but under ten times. The CDR3 reads CASSLLSGGEQPQHF. For the CDR3, the DNA is TGTGCCAGCAGCTTACTCTCAGGGGGCGAACAGCCCCAGCATTTT. V gene TRBV7-8 combines with J gene TRBJ1-5, with 8 nucleotides matching TRBD1. The V segment lost 2 bases and the J segment 7 bases; nucleotides outside the gene matches: 7. Germline CDR1 SGHVS, CDR2 FQNEAQ. The CDR3 runs 15 residues.

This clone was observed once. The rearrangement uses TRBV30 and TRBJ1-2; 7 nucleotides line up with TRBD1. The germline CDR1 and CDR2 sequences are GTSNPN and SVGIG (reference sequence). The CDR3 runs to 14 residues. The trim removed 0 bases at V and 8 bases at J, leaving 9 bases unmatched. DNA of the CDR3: TGTGCCTGGAGTGTAGGCGCTGGACAGGAGGGCTACACCTTC. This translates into CAWSVGAGQEGYTF.

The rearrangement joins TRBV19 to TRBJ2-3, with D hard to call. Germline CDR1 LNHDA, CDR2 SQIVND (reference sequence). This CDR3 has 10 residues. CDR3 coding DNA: TGTGCGGCAGGCACAGATACGCAGTATTTT. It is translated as CAAGTDTQYF.

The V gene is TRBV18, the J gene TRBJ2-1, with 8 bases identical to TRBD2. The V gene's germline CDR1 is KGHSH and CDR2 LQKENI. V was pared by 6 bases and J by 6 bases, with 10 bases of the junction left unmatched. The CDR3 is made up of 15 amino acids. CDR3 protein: CASSQMSGGGNEQFF. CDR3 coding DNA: TGTGCCAGCTCGCAAATGAGCGGGGGAGGCAATGAGCAGTTCTTC.

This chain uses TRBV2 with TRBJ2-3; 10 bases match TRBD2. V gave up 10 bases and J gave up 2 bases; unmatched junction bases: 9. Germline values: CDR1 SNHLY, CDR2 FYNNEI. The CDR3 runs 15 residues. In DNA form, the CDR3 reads TGTGCCACGCACCGGACTAGCGGTATCACAGATACGCAGTATTTT. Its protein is CATHRTSGITDTQYF.

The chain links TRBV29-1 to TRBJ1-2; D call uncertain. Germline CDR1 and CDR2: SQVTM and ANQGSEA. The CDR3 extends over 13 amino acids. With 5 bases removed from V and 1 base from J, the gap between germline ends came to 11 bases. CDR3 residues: CSVSPGDNYGYTF. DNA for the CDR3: TGCAGCGTTAGCCCGGGAGATAACTATGGCTACACCTTC.

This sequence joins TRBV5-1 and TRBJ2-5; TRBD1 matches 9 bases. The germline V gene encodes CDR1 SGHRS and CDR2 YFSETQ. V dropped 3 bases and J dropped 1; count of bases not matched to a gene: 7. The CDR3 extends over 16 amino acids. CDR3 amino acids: CASSSGQGWGQETQYF. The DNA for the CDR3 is TGCGCCAGCAGCTCGGGACAGGGTTGGGGCCAAGAGACCCAGTACTTC.